This T cell receptor (beta chain) was found in a study of blood T cell repertoires in COVID-19. Libraries were prepared by immunoSEQ multiplex PCR; TCRdb keeps only in-frame clonotypes and omits some of them. The table includes 350,000 to 450,000 clones, about nine tenths detected once. Germline CDR1 and CDR2: LNHNV and YYDKDF (reference sequence). CDR3 length: 22 residues. Trimming at V came to 1 base and at J to 6 bases, leaving 20 bases not matched to a gene. The source material was PBMCs or T cells enriched from blood (not recorded which). The rearrangement joins TRBV15 to TRBJ2-3, with TRBD2 matching 15 bases. The TCR comes from a woman in her 40s who had been exposed to COVID-19. CDR3 nucleotides: TGTGCCACCAGCAGAGGACTTCTAAGTGGACTAGCGGGGGGGGCCCGGTCGGATACGCAGTATTTT. Its protein product is CATSRGLLSGLAGGARSDTQYF.